This TCR beta chain came from a study of blood T cell repertoires in COVID-19. Generated by immunoSEQ multiplex PCR, the TCRdb table keeps only in-frame clones and is missing some. Of about 320,000 clones in the sample, around 92% are singletons; the top ten hold 11%. Germline-derived CDR1 and CDR2 are SEHNR and FQNEAQ (reference sequence). CDR3 length equals 14 residues. V shed 0 bases and J shed 8 bases, with 11 bases lying between them. This chain connects TRBV7-9 to TRBJ2-1, with D perhaps TRBD2 (6 bases). Input material: peripheral blood. The TCR sequence derives from a woman in her 30s with COVID-19, enrolled during active disease. CDR3 sequence reads: CASSLAGGWDEQFF. The CDR3 DNA follows: TGTGCCAGCAGCTTAGCGGGGGGATGGGATGAGCAGTTCTTC. The variable domain in full, completed from reference TRBV7-9 and TRBJ2-1, reads DTGVSQNPRHKITKRGQNVTFRCDPISEHNRLYWYRQTLGQGPEFLTYFQNEAQLEKSRLLSDRFSAERPKGSFSTLEIQRTEQGDSAMYLCASSLAGGWDEQFFGPGTRLTVL.